A single sample is the source of the 11 T cell receptor beta chains below, sequenced in a study of T cell repertoires in cytomegalovirus infection. One entry per CDR3 protein results from TCRdb running MiXCR on the reads. The sample holds 560,000 or so distinct CDR3 sequences, 16% seen once. The specimen was CD8+ T cells from PBMCs. The origin of the receptors is a human donor in good health (CMV status not recorded). Some clones in this sample may be carry-over from other donors' samples.

This clonotype was picked up a small number of times. This chain uses TRBV29-1 with TRBJ1-1; no definite D call. This CDR3 is 14 amino acids long. Germline V gives CDR1 SQVTM, CDR2 ANQGSEA. Trimming removed 7 bases from V and 4 bases from J, with 19 bases in between. CDR3 sequence (DNA): TGCAGCGCATCCCGACTGGGGAGGGCCACTGAAGCTTTCTTT. The encoded protein is CSASRLGRATEAFF.

This rearrangement joins TRBV24-1 to TRBJ2-7, with D possibly being TRBD2 (5 bases). CDR1 is KGHDR, CDR2 SFDVKD, per germline. The CDR3 extends over 12 amino acids. With 7 bases removed from V and 2 bases from J, the gap between germline ends came to 8 bases. The CDR3 DNA sequence: TGTGCCACCAGCAGCGGTGCCTACGAGCAGTACTTC. Translated, it gives CATSSGAYEQYF.

This CDR3 is CSAWGMSGLSYEQYF. The CDR3 nucleotides are TGCAGTGCGTGGGGAATGAGCGGACTCTCCTACGAGCAGTACTTC. The chain combines TRBV20-1 with TRBJ2-7; a possible D gene is TRBD2 (5 bases). Trimming took 6 bases from V and 0 from J, leaving 18 bases between them. Germline V gene lookup returns CDR1 DFQATT and CDR2 SNEGSKA (reference sequence). This CDR3 contains 15 residues.

This clonotype was counted at least ten times. This chain uses TRBV6-5 with TRBJ2-3; TRBD2 agrees at 8 bases. Looked up from germline, CDR1 is MNHEY and CDR2 is SVGAGI. This CDR3 contains 15 residues. The junction had 5 bases not matched to a gene; V was cut back by 3 bases and J by 3 bases. CDR3 DNA: TGTGCCAGCAGTTATAGCGGGACGCGGACAGATACGCAGTATTTT. The encoded protein is CASSYSGTRTDTQYF.

At least ten counts were recorded for this clonotype. The chain is built from TRBV10-3 and TRBJ2-3; 8 nucleotides agree with TRBD2. CDR1 and CDR2 from the germline V gene are ENHRY and SYGVKD. The CDR3 spans 16 residues. V shed 1 base, J shed 4 bases, and the junction held 7 bases outside the gene matches. CDR3 sequence reads: CAISELVAGSSDTQYF. DNA of the CDR3: TGTGCCATCAGTGAGTTAGTAGCGGGATCATCAGATACGCAGTATTTT.

This chain links TRBV7-9 with TRBJ1-2; no firm D call. The CDR3 contains 17 residues. Trimming cost V 1 base and J 4 bases, with 19 bases left between them. Germline values: CDR1 SEHNR, CDR2 FQNEAQ (reference sequence). As DNA, the CDR3 is TGTGCCAGCAGCTTAGGGGCCGTGAATCAAGATTTCTATGGCTACACCTTC. Protein product: CASSLGAVNQDFYGYTF.

This clonotype was picked up many times. J is TRBJ2-7 and V is TRBV9; 8 bases line up with TRBD1. Germline CDR1 SGDLS, CDR2 YYNGEE. The CDR3 has 14 residues. The ends lost 6 bases at V and 7 bases at J; junction bases unmatched: 12. The CDR3 DNA reads TGTGCCAGCACCACCGGGGGACAGGCTGCAGAGCAGTACTTC. It yields the protein CASTTGGQAAEQYF.

This clonotype was counted at least ten times. V usage is TRBV27 and J usage is TRBJ1-4, with a tentative D call TRBD1 (5 bases). Germline CDR1 MNHEY, CDR2 SMNVEV (reference sequence). This CDR3 contains 15 residues. V lost 4 bases to trimming and J lost 8 bases, with 17 bases between them. DNA for the CDR3: TGTGCCAGCAGTTACCGGGGACGGAGGGGCGAAAAACTGTTTTTT. Amino acids: CASSYRGRRGEKLFF.

This clonotype was recorded at least ten times. This sequence joins TRBV11-2 and TRBJ2-5; perhaps TRBD2 as D (6 bases). Trimming left V 1 base short and J 0 bases short, with 15 bases between. This CDR3 has 17 residues. Germline CDR1 SGHAT, CDR2 FQNNGV. The CDR3 DNA is TGTGCCAGCAGCTTAGTCGGAGGGAGAGGGGACCAAGAGACCCAGTACTTC. Its translation is CASSLVGGRGDQETQYF.

This clonotype was seen ten or more times. The rearrangement links TRBV27 to TRBJ2-1, with 10 bases matching TRBD2. V trimming: 3 bases; J trimming: 15 bases; junction bases outside the gene matches: 8. The germline V gene encodes CDR1 MNHEY and CDR2 SMNVEV (reference sequence). The CDR3 covers 13 residues. The CDR3 bases are TGTGCCAGCAGTTTGACTAGCGGGCTGGACTGGTTCTTC. It yields the protein CASSLTSGLDWFF.

Ten or more counts support this clonotype. V and J are TRBV27 and TRBJ2-7, with a weak D call TRBD1 (6 bases). The CDR3 contains 13 residues. Germline assignment: CDR1 MNHEY and CDR2 SMNVEV (reference sequence). Trimming shortened V by 4 bases and J by 3 bases, and 10 bases separated the two germline ends. CDR3 in amino acids: CASSYGGYYEQYF. CDR3 sequence (DNA): TGTGCCAGCAGTTATGGGGGCTACTACGAGCAGTACTTC.